The rows below give T cell receptor beta chains drawn from one sample of a study of blood T cell repertoires in COVID-19. TCRdb's table, derived via immunoSEQ multiplex PCR, lists solely in-frame clones and lacks some. The sample lists some 150,000 clones, approximately 86% occurring once. The sample consisted of peripheral blood. The receptors stem from a woman aged 50 to 60 with acute or convalescent COVID-19. CDR3s include the opening cysteine and the closing phenylalanine or tryptophan. Fields, in order: V gene, J gene, clone size, D gene, CDR3 protein, CDR3 DNA. D genes are given only for firm matches. Not all rows give a size; the values are once, few, many and, for expanded clones, a class.

v_gene: TRBV29-1; j_gene: TRBJ2-5; abundance: once; d_gene: -; CDR3aa: CSVTGIQQETQYF; CDR3nt: TGCAGCGTTACCGGGATCCAACAAGAGACCCAGTACTTC
v_gene: TRBV30; j_gene: TRBJ1-2; abundance: -; d_gene: TRBD1; CDR3aa: CAWRGQGNYGYTF; CDR3nt: TGTGCCTGGAGGGGACAGGGTAACTATGGCTACACCTTC
v_gene: TRBV6-5; j_gene: TRBJ1-2; abundance: -; d_gene: -; CDR3aa: CASSLLGARGGYTF; CDR3nt: TGTGCCAGCAGTTTATTGGGTGCCCGGGGTGGCTACACCTTC
v_gene: TRBV2; j_gene: TRBJ2-5; abundance: -; d_gene: TRBD2; CDR3aa: CACKEVAGGYSETQYF; CDR3nt: TGTGCCTGTAAGGAAGTAGCGGGGGGCTACTCGGAGACCCAGTACTTC
v_gene: TRBV10-3; j_gene: TRBJ2-1; abundance: -; d_gene: TRBD2; CDR3aa: CAISGSSGASSYNEQFF; CDR3nt: TGTGCCATCAGTGGGAGTAGCGGGGCCAGCTCCTACAATGAGCAGTTCTTC
v_gene: TRBV5-1; j_gene: TRBJ1-3; abundance: -; d_gene: -; CDR3aa: CASSLGQSTGNTIYF; CDR3nt: TGCGCCAGCAGCTTGGGACAGTCGACTGGAAACACCATATATTTT
v_gene: TRBV19; j_gene: TRBJ1-4; abundance: -; d_gene: TRBD1; CDR3aa: CASSIWVGQSNEKLFF; CDR3nt: TGTGCCAGTAGTATATGGGTGGGACAGAGTAATGAAAAACTGTTTTTT
v_gene: TRBV4-1; j_gene: TRBJ2-1; abundance: -; d_gene: TRBD2; CDR3aa: CASSHGVLAGGSVDEQFF; CDR3nt: TGCGCCAGCAGCCATGGAGTTCTAGCGGGAGGTAGTGTCGATGAGCAGTTCTTC
v_gene: TRBV2; j_gene: TRBJ1-2; abundance: few; d_gene: -; CDR3aa: CASSEARYGYTF; CDR3nt: TGTGCCAGCAGTGAAGCGCGGTATGGCTACACCTTC
v_gene: TRBV6-5; j_gene: TRBJ1-6; abundance: -; d_gene: TRBD1; CDR3aa: CASSYIQGANSPLHF; CDR3nt: TGTGCCAGCAGTTACATACAGGGGGCGAATTCACCCCTCCACTTT
v_gene: TRBV24-1; j_gene: TRBJ1-2; abundance: -; d_gene: -; CDR3aa: CATSEASGNYGYTF; CDR3nt: TGTGCCACCAGTGAGGCCAGCGGAAACTATGGCTACACCTTC
v_gene: TRBV7-2; j_gene: TRBJ2-7; abundance: few; d_gene: TRBD1; CDR3aa: CASSPSRDRIYEQYF; CDR3nt: TGTGCCAGCAGCCCGTCCCGGGACAGGATATACGAGCAGTACTTC
v_gene: TRBV11-3; j_gene: TRBJ2-5; abundance: -; d_gene: TRBD1; CDR3aa: CASSLRQGAETQYF; CDR3nt: TGTGCCAGCAGCTTACGACAGGGGGCAGAGACCCAGTACTTC
v_gene: TRBV13; j_gene: TRBJ2-3; abundance: -; d_gene: TRBD2; CDR3aa: CASSQPRTSGVTDTQYF; CDR3nt: TGTGCCAGCAGCCAACCCAGGACTAGCGGGGTCACAGATACGCAGTATTTT